The 12 T cell receptor beta chains below come from one sample, sequenced in a study of cytomegalovirus exposure and HLA in healthy donors. The repertoire was sequenced with immunoSEQ multiplex PCR; TCRdb's copy has only in-frame clones and lacks some. The sample records about 220,000 clones, almost 90% being singletons. The sequencing sample was made of PBMCs. The receptors here all came from a woman under 30 in good health and CMV-seronegative.

Here the CDR3 DNA reads TGTGCCAGTAGTATCGACAGGGGGAATTTGGGAAACACTGAAGCTTTCTTT. This translates into CASSIDRGNLGNTEAFF. The chain recombines TRBV19 with TRBJ1-1; 9 bases are a match to TRBD1. Losses at the gene ends were 3 bases for V and 2 bases for J; bases not matched to a gene: 10. Germline V gene data show CDR1 as LNHDA and CDR2 as SQIVND (reference sequence). This CDR3 is built from 17 residues.

This rearrangement joins TRBV11-2 to TRBJ1-1; D possibly corresponds to TRBD1 (6 bases). V was shortened by 4 bases and J by 7 bases, with 16 bases between the two germline ends. The CDR3 is made up of 14 amino acids. Germline assignment: CDR1 SGHAT and CDR2 FQNNGV. CDR3 in DNA: TGTGCCAGCAGCTCTGGACAGCGAACTAATGAAGCTTTCTTT. This sequence encodes CASSSGQRTNEAFF.

This chain connects TRBV7-9 to TRBJ1-4, with a possible D match to TRBD1 (5 bases). CDR1 and CDR2 from the germline V gene are SEHNR and FQNEAQ (reference sequence). The CDR3 covers 13 residues. V lost 7 bases and J 11 bases, leaving 17 bases between the germline ends. The CDR3 loop is CASTSRVGGKLFF. In DNA, the CDR3 is TGTGCCAGCACTTCTAGGGTCGGGGGGAAACTGTTTTTT.

This clone was recorded a few times. The rearrangement uses TRBV27 and TRBJ1-1; no firm D call. The length of the CDR3 is 12 residues. The germline V and J ends were trimmed by 4 bases and 3 bases, with 6 bases remaining between them. The germline CDR1 and CDR2 sequences are MNHEY and SMNVEV (reference sequence). The CDR3 loop reads CASSSYDTEAFF. DNA of the CDR3: TGTGCCAGCAGTTCCTACGACACTGAAGCTTTCTTT.

The chain recombines TRBV6-6 with TRBJ2-7, with D perhaps TRBD1 (6 bases). The CDR3 spans 16 residues. In germline, CDR1 is MNHNY, CDR2 SVGAGI (reference sequence). V dropped 0 bases and J dropped 3 bases, with 15 bases sitting between them. CDR3 protein: CASSYSDPGQSYEQYF. CDR3 DNA: TGTGCCAGCAGTTACTCGGACCCAGGACAGAGCTACGAGCAGTACTTC.

The chain combines TRBV11-2 with TRBJ2-5; D gene unclear. Germline CDR1 and CDR2: SGHAT and FQNNGV. This CDR3 comprises 13 residues. Trimming pared 1 base from V and 5 bases from J, leaving 8 bases between. The CDR3 spells CASSLVYGETQYF. In nucleotides, the CDR3 is TGTGCCAGCAGCTTAGTTTACGGGGAGACCCAGTACTTC.

J is TRBJ1-4 and V is TRBV7-8; maybe TRBD1 (5 bases). The germline V and J ends were trimmed by 3 bases and 6 bases, with 14 bases remaining between them. The CDR3 consists of 15 residues. Germline-derived CDR1 and CDR2 are SGHVS and FQNEAQ. CDR3 DNA: TGTGCCAGCAGCTTCCCCGGAGGGGTGCATGAAAAACTGTTTTTT. Translated, it gives CASSFPGGVHEKLFF.

This clone was counted only a few times. The chain links TRBV7-6 to TRBJ2-7; 9 nucleotides line up with TRBD1. The CDR3 has 15 amino acids. Germline CDR1 is SGHVS and CDR2 is FNYEAQ. The junction had 5 bases not matched to a gene; V was cut back by 2 bases and J by 3 bases. The CDR3 loop reads CASSLTGTGIYEQYF. CDR3 in DNA: TGTGCCAGCAGCTTAACCGGGACAGGGATCTACGAGCAGTACTTC.

The J gene is TRBJ1-3, the V gene TRBV5-1, with D possibly TRBD1 on 5 matching bases. V lost 1 base, J lost 0 bases, and 8 bases lay in between. The CDR3 is 15 amino acids. Looked up from germline, CDR1 is SGHRS and CDR2 is YFSETQ. Here the CDR3 reads CASSLSGNSGNTIYF. Here the CDR3 DNA reads TGCGCCAGCAGCTTGTCAGGGAACTCTGGAAACACCATATATTTT.

This chain links TRBV5-1 with TRBJ1-2, with 7 positions matching TRBD1. This CDR3 contains 13 residues. Trimming took 0 bases from V and 8 from J; bases not matched to a gene: 4. Germline lookup yields CDR1 SGHRS and CDR2 YFSETQ. CDR3 sequence reads: CASSLGQGWGYTF. For the CDR3, the DNA is TGCGCCAGCAGCTTGGGACAGGGCTGGGGCTACACCTTC.

V is TRBV15 and J is TRBJ2-5; 9 bases fit TRBD2. The germline CDR1 and CDR2 sequences are LNHNV and YYDKDF (reference sequence). The CDR3 sequence is 14 residues long. V lost 8 bases, J lost 4 bases, and 8 bases stayed unmatched. The DNA of the CDR3 is TGTGCCACCCAGATAGCGGGAGTGGGAGAGACCCAGTACTTC. It specifies CATQIAGVGETQYF.

The chain uses TRBV6-1 and TRBJ2-1; 9 bases align to TRBD1. J gave up 9 bases and V 4 bases, and 7 bases lay outside the gene matches. This CDR3 comprises 14 residues. The germline CDR1 and CDR2 sequences are MNHNS and SASEGT. CDR3 amino acids: CASSVGTGYSEQFF. In DNA, the CDR3 is TGTGCCAGCAGTGTCGGGACAGGGTATTCTGAGCAGTTCTTC.